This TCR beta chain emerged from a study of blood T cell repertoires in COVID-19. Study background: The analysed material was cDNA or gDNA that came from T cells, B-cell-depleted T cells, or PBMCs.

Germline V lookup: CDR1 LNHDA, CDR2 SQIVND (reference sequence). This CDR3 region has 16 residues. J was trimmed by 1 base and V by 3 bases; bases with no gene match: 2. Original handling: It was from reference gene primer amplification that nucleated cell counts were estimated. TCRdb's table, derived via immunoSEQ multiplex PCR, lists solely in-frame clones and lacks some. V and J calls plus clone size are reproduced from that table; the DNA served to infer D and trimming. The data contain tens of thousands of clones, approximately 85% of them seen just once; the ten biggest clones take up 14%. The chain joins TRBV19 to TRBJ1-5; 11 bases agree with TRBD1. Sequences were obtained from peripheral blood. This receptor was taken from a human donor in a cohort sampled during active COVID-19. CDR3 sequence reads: CASSIGTGGSNQPQHF. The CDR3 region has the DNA TGTGCCAGTAGTATTGGGACAGGGGGGAGCAATCAGCCCCAGCATTTT.